Below, 21 T cell receptor beta chains from the same sample are listed, as sequenced in a study of blood T cell repertoires in COVID-19. The assay was immunoSEQ multiplex PCR, and TCRdb's table has in-frame clones only and misses some. The sample records some 200,000 clones, around 80% being singletons. Sequencing input: peripheral blood. The receptors shown here come from a woman aged 40 to 50 with acute or convalescent COVID-19.

V usage is TRBV4-3 and J usage is TRBJ1-2; TRBD1 might be the D (5 bases). Trimming pared 0 bases from V and 2 bases from J, leaving 10 bases between. Germline V gene lookup returns CDR1 LGHNA and CDR2 YSLEER. This CDR3 is built from 15 residues. The CDR3 sequence is CASSQDSGGNYGYTF. CDR3 nucleotide sequence: TGCGCCAGCAGCCAAGACTCGGGGGGGAACTATGGCTACACCTTC.

V usage is TRBV29-1 and J usage is TRBJ2-7; D gene ambiguous. Trimming took 4 bases from V and 0 from J, leaving 10 bases between them. The CDR3 sequence is 13 residues long. CDR1 and CDR2 from the germline V gene are SQVTM and ANQGSEA. The CDR3 DNA reads TGCAGCGTTGGGGCAGGTAGCTCCTACGAGCAGTACTTC. It encodes CSVGAGSSYEQYF.

The chain couples TRBV9 to TRBJ1-1; D is unclear. Germline CDR1 is SGDLS and CDR2 is YYNGEE. This CDR3 is 14 amino acids long. Trimming cost V 0 bases and J 1 base, with 7 bases left between them. The CDR3 loop is CASSVAPENTEAFF. The DNA for the CDR3 is TGTGCCAGCAGCGTAGCTCCAGAGAACACTGAAGCTTTCTTT.

V is TRBV19 and J is TRBJ2-7; 13 bases fit TRBD2. Germline CDR1 is LNHDA and CDR2 is SQIVND (reference sequence). The CDR3 is made up of 15 amino acids. V lost 6 bases to trimming and J lost 5 bases; unmatched junction nucleotides: 7. This CDR3 is CASSTGLAGDHEQYF. As DNA, the CDR3 is TGTGCCAGTAGCACTGGACTAGCGGGGGATCACGAGCAGTACTTC. The full variable domain, its missing parts supplied by reference TRBV19 and TRBJ2-7, is DGGITQSPKYLFRKEGQNVTLSCEQNLNHDAMYWYRQDPGQGLRLIYYSQIVNDFQKGDIAEGYSVSREKKESFPLTVTSAQKNPTAFYLCASSTGLAGDHEQYFGPGTRLTVT.

The chain has TRBV3-1 (or the pseudogene TRBV3-2) and TRBJ2-3; 11 bases map to TRBD2. CDR3 length: 16 amino acids. The J segment lost 4 bases and the V segment lost 1 base, leaving 4 bases of the junction unmatched. Germline loops: CDR1 LGHDT, CDR2 YNNKEL (reference sequence). CDR3 sequence (DNA): TGTGCCAGCAGCCAAGTAGCGGGGGGGCGGTCAGATACGCAGTATTTT. Encoded protein: CASSQVAGGRSDTQYF.

The V call is TRBV20-1, the J call TRBJ1-2; TRBD1 is a possible D gene (6 bases). CDR1 is DFQATT and CDR2 is SNEGSKA in the germline V gene (reference sequence). The CDR3 runs 10 residues. The V gene lost 4 bases and the J gene lost 7 bases, with 7 bases spanning the gap. CDR3 nucleotide sequence: TGCAGTGCTACAGGGGTTGGCTACACCTTC. It encodes CSATGVGYTF.

This chain connects TRBV7-2 to TRBJ1-1; D remains ambiguous. The CDR3 runs 13 residues. The V end lost 2 bases, the J end lost 4 bases, and 8 bases lay between the germline ends. Germline V gene lookup returns CDR1 SGHTA and CDR2 FQGNSA. DNA for the CDR3: TGTGCCAGCAGCTTAACACCCGTCACTGAAGCTTTCTTT. Protein sequence: CASSLTPVTEAFF.

The rearrangement uses TRBV5-1 and TRBJ2-1; the match to TRBD1 covers 7 bases. This CDR3 region has 14 residues. The J segment lost 3 bases and the V segment lost 7 bases, leaving 7 bases of the junction unmatched. Germline loops: CDR1 SGHRS, CDR2 YFSETQ. The CDR3 spells CASCASGGYNEQFF. The CDR3 DNA reads as TGCGCCAGCTGCGCGTCAGGGGGCTACAATGAGCAGTTCTTC.

This rearrangement joins TRBV5-1 to TRBJ2-2; a possible D gene is TRBD2 (6 bases). This CDR3 is built from 15 residues. Germline-derived CDR1 and CDR2 are SGHRS and YFSETQ. Trimming removed 4 bases from V and 5 bases from J, with 15 bases in between. CDR3 coding DNA: TGCGCCAGCAGCCCCTCTACTGGAGGGACCGGGGAGCTGTTTTTT. This codes for CASSPSTGGTGELFF.

The table lists this clone with a count of one. The J gene is TRBJ2-7, the V gene TRBV6-1, with D possibly matching TRBD1 (6 bases). Trimming took off 2 bases at V and 3 bases at J, with 20 bases between the two ends. Germline lookup yields CDR1 MNHNS and CDR2 SASEGT. The CDR3 is 17 amino acids. The CDR3 region has the DNA TGTGCCAGCAGTGAATACCACCGGGACATTTTCCTCTACGAGCAGTACTTC. It specifies CASSEYHRDIFLYEQYF.

This clone has more than one count but fewer than ten. The V and J genes are TRBV24-1 and TRBJ2-3; D is possibly TRBD2 (6 bases). Germline V gives CDR1 KGHDR, CDR2 SFDVKD. The V end lost 0 bases, the J end lost 3 bases, and 12 bases lay between the germline ends. The CDR3 spans 16 residues. The CDR3, as DNA: TGTGCCACCAGTGATTTGGGCCCCGGGGGAACAGATACGCAGTATTTT. Encoded protein: CATSDLGPGGTDTQYF.

The V gene is TRBV7-9, the J gene TRBJ1-1, with unresolved D. CDR1 is SEHNR and CDR2 is FQNEAQ in the germline V gene (reference sequence). Trimming cost V 6 bases and J 7 bases, with 15 bases left between them. This CDR3 contains 13 residues. The CDR3 nucleotides are TGTGCCAGCAGACGAAACGGAGGAAGTGAAGCTTTCTTT. Translating gives CASRRNGGSEAFF.

This clone was recorded only once. This chain joins TRBV5-1 and TRBJ1-2; D is perhaps TRBD1 (6 bases). The CDR3 has 14 amino acids. Germline CDR1 SGHRS, CDR2 YFSETQ. V lost 2 bases to trimming and J lost 4 bases, with 12 bases between them. The CDR3 DNA follows: TGCGCCAGCAGCTTTACAGGGATGCCCTATGGCTACACCTTC. This encodes CASSFTGMPYGYTF.

This clone has just a few counts. The V gene is TRBV5-1, the J gene TRBJ1-4; D gene ambiguous. The CDR3 length is 13 residues. Germline CDR1 and CDR2: SGHRS and YFSETQ. Trimming pared 4 bases from V and 5 bases from J, leaving 9 bases between. For the CDR3, the DNA is TGCGCCAGCAGCCTCCAGGCAAATGAAAAACTGTTTTTT. Protein sequence: CASSLQANEKLFF.

The chain has TRBV7-8 and TRBJ1-1; TRBD1 aligns across 8 bases. The V gene's germline CDR1 is SGHVS and CDR2 FQNEAQ. The junction had 6 bases not matched to a gene; V was cut back by 5 bases and J by 1 base. CDR3 size: 15 residues. CDR3 nucleotides: TGTGCCAGCAGCACCAGGGGGCGAGGGAACACTGAAGCTTTCTTT. Amino acid sequence: CASSTRGRGNTEAFF.

The J gene is TRBJ1-2, the V gene TRBV7-2; D is ambiguous. V dropped 3 bases and J dropped 2 bases, with 13 bases sitting between them. From germline, CDR1 is SGHTA and CDR2 FQGNSA. This CDR3 is built from 15 residues. The CDR3 coding sequence is TGTGCCAGCAGCTTCCCCAGTCTCAACAACTATGGCTACACCTTC. Encoded protein: CASSFPSLNNYGYTF.

V gene TRBV24-1 combines with J gene TRBJ1-4; D remains unclear. The CDR3 consists of 18 residues. Germline V gives CDR1 KGHDR, CDR2 SFDVKD. Trimming shortened V by 1 base and J by 0 bases, and 14 bases separated the two germline ends. CDR3 sequence: CATSDFEGSTATNEKLFF. The CDR3 DNA is TGTGCCACCAGTGATTTCGAGGGAAGTACTGCAACTAATGAAAAACTGTTTTTT.

This chain joins TRBV27 and TRBJ1-1; TRBD1 might be the D (6 bases). Germline values: CDR1 MNHEY, CDR2 SMNVEV (reference sequence). The CDR3 consists of 13 residues. V lost 4 bases and J 4 bases, leaving 10 bases between the germline ends. The CDR3 here is CASSYGGATEAFF. The CDR3 nucleotides are TGTGCCAGCAGTTACGGGGGGGCCACTGAAGCTTTCTTT.

This chain connects TRBV21-1 to TRBJ1-4. TRBV21-1 is a documented pseudogene. CDR3 size: 10 residues. CDR3 sequence: CASSRRKLFF. The CDR3 DNA is TGTGCCAGCAGTCGTAGAAAACTGTTTTTT.

The V and J genes are TRBV18 and TRBJ2-3, with a tentative D call TRBD2 (6 bases). Germline V gene data show CDR1 as KGHSH and CDR2 as LQKENI. The V gene lost 2 bases and the J gene lost 5 bases, with 17 bases spanning the gap. The CDR3 is 16 amino acids. The CDR3 DNA sequence: TGTGCCAGCTCACCATTTGACGGGAGCAGGTTAGATACGCAGTATTTT. As protein: CASSPFDGSRLDTQYF.

The chain links TRBV9 to TRBJ2-7, with D perhaps matching TRBD2 (5 bases). Trimming shortened V by 4 bases and J by 6 bases, and 17 bases separated the two germline ends. Germline-derived CDR1 and CDR2 are SGDLS and YYNGEE. This CDR3 comprises 14 residues. The CDR3 nucleotides read TGTGCCAGCAGCCCAGGACTCGCCCCCCTCGAGCAGTACTTC. Protein sequence: CASSPGLAPLEQYF.